The rows below give T cell receptor beta chains drawn from one sample of a study of T-cell reconstitution after alpha-beta-depleted transplantation in children. Using its own MiXCR run on the PCR reads, TCRdb lists one record per CDR3 protein. The table shows approximately 500,000 distinct CDR3 sequences, with roughly a tenth occurring only once. The sample was PBMCs, taken before TCRalphabeta/CD19-depleted stem cell transplant. These receptors were collected from a child aged 2-15 years with inherited bone marrow failure, due to receive a stem cell transplant. The CDR3 runs from the conserved cysteine through the conserved F or W. The D gene is left open where the match is weak. The size field is filled for only some rows; it gives once, few, many or a size class.

d_gene: TRBD2; v_gene: TRBV2; abundance: many; j_gene: TRBJ2-2; len: 13; CDR3aa: CASSDRGAGELFF; CDR3nt: TGTGCCAGCAGTGACCGGGGGGCCGGGGAGCTGTTTTTT
d_gene: -; v_gene: TRBV20-1; abundance: many; j_gene: TRBJ2-7; len: 13; CDR3aa: CSAILPSSYEQYF; CDR3nt: TGCAGTGCTATTCTTCCGAGCTCCTACGAGCAGTACTTC
d_gene: -; v_gene: TRBV10-3; abundance: many; j_gene: TRBJ1-5; len: 14; CDR3aa: CAISEGGGGQPQHF; CDR3nt: TGTGCCATCAGCGAGGGGGGGGGCGGTCAGCCCCAGCATTTT
d_gene: -; v_gene: TRBV4-1; abundance: few; j_gene: TRBJ2-7; len: 14; CDR3aa: CASSPWTGPYEQYF; CDR3nt: TGCGCCAGCAGCCCCTGGACGGGACCTTACGAGCAGTACTTC
d_gene: TRBD2; v_gene: TRBV6-2/TRBV6-3; abundance: few; j_gene: TRBJ2-3; len: 13; CDR3aa: CASTSGKTDTQYF; CDR3nt: TGTGCCAGCACTAGCGGGAAGACAGATACGCAGTATTTT
d_gene: TRBD1; v_gene: TRBV28; abundance: many; j_gene: TRBJ1-2; len: 16; CDR3aa: CASRQTGQLSNYGYTF; CDR3nt: TGTGCCAGCAGGCAGACAGGGCAACTCTCTAACTATGGCTACACCTTC
d_gene: -; v_gene: TRBV7-9; abundance: -; j_gene: TRBJ1-4; len: 16; CDR3aa: CATRQFLGKGYEKLFF; CDR3nt: TGTGCCACAAGACAGTTCCTAGGCAAAGGTTATGAAAAACTGTTTTTT
d_gene: -; v_gene: TRBV12-3/TRBV12-4; abundance: many; j_gene: TRBJ1-2; len: 12; CDR3aa: CASRGLDYGYTF; CDR3nt: TGTGCCAGCAGGGGGTTGGACTATGGCTACACCTTC
d_gene: -; v_gene: TRBV7-2; abundance: many; j_gene: TRBJ1-2; len: 13; CDR3aa: CASSSARRYGYTF; CDR3nt: TGTGCCAGCAGCTCGGCGAGACGCTATGGCTACACCTTC
d_gene: -; v_gene: TRBV5-1; abundance: -; j_gene: TRBJ1-6; len: 13; CDR3aa: CASSFSGESPLHF; CDR3nt: TGCGCCAGCAGCTTTTCGGGGGAATCACCCCTCCACTTT
d_gene: -; v_gene: TRBV19; abundance: many; j_gene: TRBJ2-3; len: 12; CDR3aa: CASSIGFGTQYF; CDR3nt: TGTGCCAGTAGTATAGGATTCGGTACGCAGTATTTT
d_gene: TRBD1; v_gene: TRBV29-1; abundance: many; j_gene: TRBJ2-1; len: 12; CDR3aa: CSVGTGEWEQFF; CDR3nt: TGCAGCGTGGGGACAGGGGAGTGGGAGCAGTTCTTC
d_gene: -; v_gene: TRBV12-3/TRBV12-4; abundance: many; j_gene: TRBJ2-2; len: 15; CDR3aa: CASSSHWRVAGELFF; CDR3nt: TGTGCCAGCAGTTCGCATTGGCGGGTCGCCGGGGAGCTGTTTTTT
d_gene: -; v_gene: TRBV7-6; abundance: many; j_gene: TRBJ2-7; len: 14; CDR3aa: CASSLVAWSYEQYF; CDR3nt: TGTGCCAGCAGCTTAGTTGCGTGGAGCTACGAGCAGTACTTC
d_gene: TRBD1; v_gene: TRBV10-3; abundance: many; j_gene: TRBJ1-5; len: 13; CDR3aa: CAISNRGREPQHF; CDR3nt: TGTGCCATCAGTAACAGGGGAAGGGAGCCCCAGCATTTT
d_gene: TRBD1; v_gene: TRBV7-6; abundance: few; j_gene: TRBJ2-2; len: 15; CDR3aa: CASSHGTGGTGELFF; CDR3nt: TGTGCCAGCAGCCACGGGACAGGGGGCACCGGGGAGCTGTTTTTT
d_gene: TRBD2; v_gene: TRBV20-1; abundance: few; j_gene: TRBJ2-3; len: 17; CDR3aa: CSARPSLAGGPLDTQYF; CDR3nt: TGCAGTGCTAGGCCCTCTCTAGCGGGAGGGCCTTTAGATACGCAGTATTTT
d_gene: -; v_gene: TRBV4-3; abundance: many; j_gene: TRBJ2-7; len: 14; CDR3aa: CASSQAGRNYEQYF; CDR3nt: TGCGCCAGCAGCCAAGCGGGACGCAACTACGAGCAGTACTTC
d_gene: -; v_gene: TRBV5-1; abundance: few; j_gene: TRBJ2-7; len: 15; CDR3aa: CASSHPEFLSYEQYF; CDR3nt: TGCGCCAGCAGCCACCCAGAGTTTCTCTCCTACGAGCAGTACTTC
d_gene: -; v_gene: TRBV18; abundance: -; j_gene: TRBJ2-1; len: 16; CDR3aa: CASSLRLGLDYNEQFF; CDR3nt: TGTGCCAGCTCACTTCGATTGGGACTGGACTACAATGAGCAGTTCTTC
d_gene: -; v_gene: TRBV5-1; abundance: many; j_gene: TRBJ2-7; len: 15; CDR3aa: CASARAPDPSYEQYF; CDR3nt: TGCGCCAGCGCCCGTGCCCCCGATCCATCCTACGAGCAGTACTTC
d_gene: -; v_gene: TRBV10-3; abundance: many; j_gene: TRBJ2-6; len: 16; CDR3aa: CAISEFPRDGANVLTF; CDR3nt: TGTGCCATCAGTGAATTTCCCCGGGATGGGGCCAACGTCCTGACTTTC
d_gene: -; v_gene: TRBV4-3; abundance: many; j_gene: TRBJ2-7; len: 14; CDR3aa: CASSLGPGTYEQYF; CDR3nt: TGCGCCAGCAGCCTGGGACCTGGGACCTACGAGCAGTACTTC
d_gene: -; v_gene: TRBV12-3/TRBV12-4; abundance: many; j_gene: TRBJ2-5; len: 13; CDR3aa: CASSPFGAAAQYF; CDR3nt: TGTGCCAGCAGTCCCTTTGGGGCAGCGGCCCAGTACTTC
d_gene: TRBD2; v_gene: TRBV7-2; abundance: many; j_gene: TRBJ2-5; len: 18; CDR3aa: CASSYGTSGRAEWETQYF; CDR3nt: TGTGCCAGCAGCTACGGGACTAGCGGGAGGGCCGAATGGGAGACCCAGTACTTC
d_gene: TRBD2; v_gene: TRBV4-3; abundance: many; j_gene: TRBJ2-1; len: 14; CDR3aa: CASSPGTSFAEQFF; CDR3nt: TGCGCCAGCAGCCCCGGGACTAGTTTCGCTGAGCAGTTCTTC
d_gene: -; v_gene: TRBV4-1; abundance: many; j_gene: TRBJ1-2; len: 15; CDR3aa: CASSQDGRVNYGYTF; CDR3nt: TGCGCCAGCAGCCAAGATGGAAGGGTTAACTATGGCTACACCTTC
d_gene: -; v_gene: TRBV10-3; abundance: many; j_gene: TRBJ2-1; len: 15; CDR3aa: CAISGQAGSYNEQFF; CDR3nt: TGTGCCATCAGTGGCCAGGCAGGCTCCTACAATGAGCAGTTCTTC
d_gene: -; v_gene: TRBV5-1; abundance: many; j_gene: TRBJ2-3; len: 14; CDR3aa: CASTTVGGTDTQYF; CDR3nt: TGCGCCAGCACCACAGTAGGGGGCACAGATACGCAGTATTTT
d_gene: TRBD1; v_gene: TRBV24-1; abundance: many; j_gene: TRBJ2-1; len: 15; CDR3aa: CATSDPTTGDNEQFF; CDR3nt: TGTGCCACCAGTGATCCCACGACAGGGGACAATGAGCAGTTCTTC
d_gene: -; v_gene: TRBV20-1; abundance: -; j_gene: TRBJ2-2; len: 16; CDR3aa: CSARASPGAWGGELFF; CDR3nt: TGCAGTGCTAGAGCTTCCCCCGGGGCCTGGGGGGGGGAGCTGTTTTTT
d_gene: TRBD2; v_gene: TRBV10-2; abundance: many; j_gene: TRBJ2-7; len: 15; CDR3aa: CASSEWREGRYEQYF; CDR3nt: TGCGCCAGCAGTGAATGGCGGGAGGGCCGTTACGAGCAGTACTTC
d_gene: -; v_gene: TRBV29-1; abundance: few; j_gene: TRBJ2-1; len: 16; CDR3aa: CSVRGGYGTSYNEQFF; CDR3nt: TGCAGCGTTAGAGGGGGATACGGGACTTCATACAATGAGCAGTTCTTC
d_gene: -; v_gene: TRBV28; abundance: many; j_gene: TRBJ1-1; len: 15; CDR3aa: CASRGPGTSNTEAFF; CDR3nt: TGTGCCAGCAGGGGACCCGGGACATCGAACACTGAAGCTTTCTTT
d_gene: -; v_gene: TRBV12-3/TRBV12-4; abundance: many; j_gene: TRBJ2-5; len: 14; CDR3aa: CASSAQMYQETQYF; CDR3nt: TGTGCCAGCAGCGCACAGATGTACCAAGAGACCCAGTACTTC
d_gene: -; v_gene: TRBV4-3; abundance: -; j_gene: TRBJ2-2; len: 17; CDR3aa: CASSQSYGTTGTGELFF; CDR3nt: TGCGCCAGCAGCCAGTCTTACGGAACTACAGGCACCGGGGAGCTGTTTTTT
d_gene: -; v_gene: TRBV29-1; abundance: many; j_gene: TRBJ2-5; len: 10; CDR3aa: CSGGGETQYF; CDR3nt: TGCAGCGGAGGTGGGGAGACCCAGTACTTC
d_gene: -; v_gene: TRBV5-1; abundance: -; j_gene: TRBJ1-2; len: 15; CDR3aa: CASSLGWGMGNGYTF; CDR3nt: TGCGCCAGCAGCTTGGGATGGGGTATGGGAAATGGCTACACCTTC
d_gene: -; v_gene: TRBV11-2; abundance: many; j_gene: TRBJ2-1; len: 13; CDR3aa: CASSLGSGAEQFF; CDR3nt: TGTGCCAGCAGCTTAGGTTCAGGAGCTGAGCAGTTCTTC
d_gene: TRBD2; v_gene: TRBV20-1; abundance: -; j_gene: TRBJ2-1; len: 13; CDR3aa: CSAYQREGNEQFF; CDR3nt: TGCAGTGCTTACCAGCGGGAGGGCAATGAGCAGTTCTTC
d_gene: -; v_gene: TRBV1; abundance: -; j_gene: TRBJ2-7; len: 17; CDR3aa: CTSSQDWESSTSYEQYF; CDR3nt: TGCACCAGCAGCCAAGACTGGGAGAGCTCCACCTCCTACGAGCAGTACTTC
d_gene: -; v_gene: TRBV4-3; abundance: many; j_gene: TRBJ1-4; len: 18; CDR3aa: CASSPGRAGPNANEKLFF; CDR3nt: TGCGCCAGCAGCCCGGGTCGGGCAGGGCCCAATGCGAATGAAAAACTGTTTTTT
d_gene: -; v_gene: TRBV28; abundance: many; j_gene: TRBJ2-7; len: 15; CDR3aa: CASSLWGLPPYEQYF; CDR3nt: TGTGCCAGCAGTTTATGGGGCCTCCCCCCCTACGAGCAGTACTTC
d_gene: TRBD1; v_gene: TRBV12-3/TRBV12-4; abundance: many; j_gene: TRBJ2-7; len: 14; CDR3aa: CASSYRDRANEQYF; CDR3nt: TGTGCCAGCAGTTACCGGGACAGGGCCAACGAGCAGTACTTC
d_gene: -; v_gene: TRBV28; abundance: -; j_gene: TRBJ2-7; len: 15; CDR3aa: CASSLGAVSSYEQYF; CDR3nt: TGTGCCAGCAGTTTAGGCGCGGTAAGCTCCTACGAGCAGTACTTC
d_gene: -; v_gene: TRBV9; abundance: -; j_gene: TRBJ2-1; len: 13; CDR3aa: CASSVAWGSEQFF; CDR3nt: TGTGCCAGCAGCGTAGCTTGGGGCAGTGAGCAGTTCTTC
d_gene: -; v_gene: TRBV5-4; abundance: many; j_gene: TRBJ2-4; len: 14; CDR3aa: CASSLDGAQGIQYF; CDR3nt: TGTGCCAGCAGCTTGGACGGGGCGCAAGGGATTCAGTACTTC
d_gene: -; v_gene: TRBV12-3/TRBV12-4; abundance: many; j_gene: TRBJ2-5; len: 13; CDR3aa: CASSPSRKETQYF; CDR3nt: TGTGCCAGCAGCCCTTCCCGGAAGGAGACCCAGTACTTC
d_gene: -; v_gene: TRBV20-1; abundance: many; j_gene: TRBJ2-1; len: 13; CDR3aa: CSARQAVYNEQFF; CDR3nt: TGCAGTGCTAGACAAGCGGTTTACAATGAGCAGTTCTTC
d_gene: TRBD1; v_gene: TRBV5-1; abundance: many; j_gene: TRBJ1-2; len: 14; CDR3aa: CASSTGTGIYGYTF; CDR3nt: TGCGCCAGCAGCACCGGGACAGGGATCTATGGCTACACCTTC
d_gene: -; v_gene: TRBV7-2; abundance: many; j_gene: TRBJ2-3; len: 14; CDR3aa: CASSLMGMADTQYF; CDR3nt: TGTGCCAGCAGCTTGATGGGGATGGCAGATACGCAGTATTTT
d_gene: -; v_gene: TRBV27; abundance: many; j_gene: TRBJ1-5; len: 18; CDR3aa: CASSLFVIAGDSNQPQHF; CDR3nt: TGTGCCAGCAGTTTATTCGTGATAGCAGGGGATAGCAATCAGCCCCAGCATTTT
d_gene: TRBD2; v_gene: TRBV6-1; abundance: many; j_gene: TRBJ2-7; len: 15; CDR3aa: CASSDRTSSQGEQYF; CDR3nt: TGTGCCAGCAGTGACAGGACTAGCTCTCAAGGCGAGCAGTACTTC
d_gene: TRBD2; v_gene: TRBV27; abundance: many; j_gene: TRBJ2-5; len: 16; CDR3aa: CASNPGTSGRGETQYF; CDR3nt: TGTGCCAGCAACCCCGGGACTAGCGGAAGGGGGGAGACCCAGTACTTC
d_gene: -; v_gene: TRBV4-3; abundance: many; j_gene: TRBJ2-1; len: 16; CDR3aa: CASSQAFGRTYNEQFF; CDR3nt: TGCGCCAGCAGCCAAGCTTTCGGGAGAACCTACAATGAGCAGTTCTTC
d_gene: TRBD2; v_gene: TRBV6-2/TRBV6-3; abundance: few; j_gene: TRBJ2-1; len: 15; CDR3aa: CASRVLAGGENEQFF; CDR3nt: TGTGCCAGCAGGGTACTAGCGGGAGGGGAGAATGAGCAGTTCTTC
d_gene: -; v_gene: TRBV7-2; abundance: -; j_gene: TRBJ1-3; len: 17; CDR3aa: CASSLVIQGPSGNTIYF; CDR3nt: TGTGCCAGCAGCTTAGTAATACAGGGCCCCTCTGGAAACACCATATATTTT
d_gene: -; v_gene: TRBV11-2; abundance: many; j_gene: TRBJ2-2; len: 15; CDR3aa: CASSPGLPGTGELFF; CDR3nt: TGTGCCAGCAGCCCTGGACTACCTGGGACCGGGGAGCTGTTTTTT
d_gene: -; v_gene: TRBV29-1; abundance: -; j_gene: TRBJ2-7; len: 12; CDR3aa: CSVTGLGYEQYF; CDR3nt: TGCAGCGTGACGGGGCTTGGCTACGAGCAGTACTTC